These 11 T cell receptor beta chains share one sample of origin, sequenced in a study of CD8+ T cells in alopecia areata. Regarding treatment: oral pan-JAK inhibitor, 5-10 mg twice daily. Extraction and reverse transcription of RNA yielded cDNA as the sequencing template. The method was immunoSEQ multiplex PCR; TCRdb's version includes in-frame clones alone and lacks a portion of them. The sample includes 210,000 or so clones, over 60% of them seen just once. Source: CD4+ T cells sorted from blood, taken at week 44, from a patient treated with tofacitinib. The receptor source for this set is a human donor with alopecia areata.

The J gene is TRBJ2-5, the V gene TRBV20-1; D not resolved. Germline CDR1 DFQATT, CDR2 SNEGSKA (reference sequence). The CDR3 contains 11 residues. With 3 bases removed from V and 5 bases from J, the gap between germline ends came to 7 bases. CDR3 residues: CSASVGETQYF. The CDR3 DNA reads TGCAGTGCTAGCGTCGGCGAGACCCAGTACTTC.

This clone was detected only a few times. The chain's CDR3 is CAISDFGDEQFF. Here the CDR3 DNA reads TGTGCCATCAGTGATTTCGGTGATGAGCAGTTCTTC. The V call is TRBV10-3, the J call TRBJ2-1; D call uncertain. V was pared by 3 bases and J by 8 bases, with 8 bases between. The length of the CDR3 is 12 residues. The germline CDR1 and CDR2 sequences are ENHRY and SYGVKD.

The chain employs TRBV19 and TRBJ1-2; 7 nucleotides match TRBD1. Trimming cost V 6 bases and J 0 bases; bases outside gene matches: 13. The CDR3 runs 17 residues. Germline V gene lookup returns CDR1 LNHDA and CDR2 SQIVND (reference sequence). The CDR3 reads CASSRDGTVQANYGYTF. CDR3 DNA sequence: TGTGCCAGTAGCCGAGACGGGACAGTTCAAGCTAACTATGGCTACACCTTC.

This clone was seen a few times. This chain connects TRBV10-3 to TRBJ2-7; perhaps TRBD1 as D (5 bases). There are 15 residues in the CDR3. CDR1 ENHRY and CDR2 SYGVKD come from the germline V gene. The V and J ends lost 7 bases and 3 bases respectively, with 19 bases between them. CDR3 in DNA: TGTGCCATCACCGAAGGGGCTACCGCCAACTACGAGCAGTACTTC. As protein: CAITEGATANYEQYF.

The CDR3 nucleotides read TGCAGCGCCATATCGCGGGACAGCTCCTACGAGCAGTACTTC. Encoded protein: CSAISRDSSYEQYF. The J gene is TRBJ2-7, the V gene TRBV29-1; D may be TRBD1 (7 bases). The CDR3 length is 14 residues. V dropped 7 bases and J dropped 0 bases, with 16 bases sitting between them. Germline lookup yields CDR1 SQVTM and CDR2 ANQGSEA.

This clone was found many times. The chain is built from TRBV15 and TRBJ2-7; D possibly corresponds to TRBD2 (6 bases). CDR3 size: 13 residues. The V end lost 3 bases, the J end lost 5 bases, and 11 bases lay between the germline ends. The germline V gene encodes CDR1 LNHNV and CDR2 YYDKDF (reference sequence). In DNA form, the CDR3 reads TGTGCCACCAGCAGGGACACGGGGGACGAGCAGTACTTC. Encoded protein: CATSRDTGDEQYF.

Concerning this clone itself: The same CDR3 can be traced to other DNA sequences in this sample. In nucleotides, the CDR3 is TGTGCCAGCAGGGGGACAGGGAGTGGTAATCAGCCCCAGCATTTT. Translation: CASRGTGSGNQPQHF. The V and J genes are TRBV2 and TRBJ1-5, with 9 bases identical to TRBD1. V was clipped by 6 bases and J by 4 bases; unmatched bases: 7. The CDR3 extends over 15 amino acids. Per germline, CDR1 SNHLY and CDR2 FYNNEI.

This chain connects TRBV29-1 to TRBJ2-3; D tentatively reads TRBD1 or TRBD2 (5 bases each). The CDR3 loop spans 13 amino acids. Trimming removed 4 bases from V and 2 bases from J, with 10 bases in between. The germline V gene encodes CDR1 SQVTM and CDR2 ANQGSEA. The CDR3 coding sequence is TGCAGCGTTGCGGGGCAGTTCACAGATACGCAGTATTTT. Translated, it gives CSVAGQFTDTQYF.

The chain joins TRBV7-2 to TRBJ2-3; TRBD2 might be the D (6 bases). The CDR3 extends over 12 amino acids. The V gene's germline CDR1 is SGHTA and CDR2 FQGNSA. V was cut by 5 bases and J by 10 bases, with 13 bases left in between. This CDR3 is CASSRRVEAQYF. CDR3 sequence (DNA): TGTGCCAGCAGCCGGAGGGTGGAGGCGCAGTATTTT. The full variable domain, completed using reference TRBV7-2 and TRBJ2-3, is GAGVSQSPSNKVTEKGKDVELRCDPISGHTALYWYRQSLGQGLEFLIYFQGNSAPDKSGLPSDRFSAERTGGSVSTLTIQRTQQEDSAVYLCASSRRVEAQYFGPGTRLTVL.

V usage is TRBV29-1 and J usage is TRBJ1-2; 11 bases are a match to TRBD1. Germline CDR1 SQVTM, CDR2 ANQGSEA. The CDR3 has 14 amino acids. After removal of 6 bases from V and 3 bases from J, the junction contained 6 bases not matched to a gene. CDR3 sequence reads: CSVEGQGVHYGYTF. CDR3 DNA: TGCAGCGTAGAGGGACAGGGGGTCCACTATGGCTACACCTTC.

J is TRBJ2-3 and V is TRBV2, with 8 bases that match TRBD2. Unmatched junction bases numbered 9, after V lost 2 bases and J lost 14 bases. The CDR3 runs 13 residues. Germline CDR1 reads SNHLY; CDR2 reads FYNNEI. Written as DNA, the CDR3 is TGTGCCAGCAGTGAACTAGCGGGTGGATTTCCGTATTTT. It encodes CASSELAGGFPYF.